A single sample gave rise to the 23 T cell receptor beta chains below, sequenced in a study of CD4+ T cells in melanoma. Profiling relied on immunoSEQ multiplex PCR, and the TCRdb table lists in-frame clones only, not all of them. The sample shows roughly 120,000 clones, about 92% of them seen only once. Sequencing used peripheral blood. These receptor sequences come from a human donor with melanoma.

The J gene is TRBJ2-3, the V gene TRBV28, with D tentatively TRBD2 (6 bases). Trimming took 5 bases from V and 2 from J, leaving 14 bases between them. Germline V gives CDR1 MDHEN, CDR2 SYDVKM. This CDR3 region has 15 residues. For the CDR3, the DNA is TGTGCCAGCAGTCAGGTTCGGGAGATCACAGATACGCAGTATTTT. Protein: CASSQVREITDTQYF.

On this clone itself: The conserved phenylalanine or tryptophan is not found at the CDR3 terminus, so this likely reflects a read error. Because the CDR3's place on the DNA is in doubt, the DNA is left out and the CDR3 is given as listed by TCRdb. The chain employs TRBV5-8 and TRBJ2-7; the table calls TRBD2, which could not be checked here. CDR1 and CDR2 (germline): SGHTS, YDEGEE. The CDR3 spans 13 amino acids, including both terminal residues. CDR3 residues: CASSPPGLAGGPL.

The rearrangement links TRBV11-2 to TRBJ2-3, with D uncertain. Germline V gene lookup returns CDR1 SGHAT and CDR2 FQNNGV. The CDR3 spans 14 residues. Trimming removed 5 bases at V and 9 bases at J, with 18 bases between. For the CDR3, the DNA is TGTGCCAGCAGCCCTTCAAGCTGGGTCCCAACGCAGTATTTT. Residues: CASSPSSWVPTQYF.

This clone turned up a few times. This chain connects TRBV28 to TRBJ2-2; tentatively, D is TRBD2 (5 bases). The CDR3 contains 13 residues. Germline CDR1 and CDR2: MDHEN and SYDVKM. The V and J ends lost 1 base and 7 bases respectively, with 7 bases between them. CDR3 amino acids: CASSLFGNGELFF. The CDR3, as DNA: TGTGCCAGCAGTTTATTCGGGAACGGGGAGCTGTTTTTT.

This clone was observed a few times. The CDR3 sequence is CASSFSTSGRAFDEQFF. The CDR3 nucleotides are TGTGCCAGCAGCTTTTCGACTAGCGGGAGGGCCTTTGATGAGCAGTTCTTC. The chain is built from TRBV7-7 and TRBJ2-1; 14 bases fit TRBD2. The CDR3 covers 17 residues. CDR1 SSHAT and CDR2 FNYEAQ come from the germline V gene (reference sequence). V was clipped by 3 bases and J by 8 bases; unmatched bases: 9.

The V and J genes are TRBV7-6 and TRBJ1-1; D may be TRBD1 (5 bases). Germline-derived CDR1 and CDR2 are SGHVS and FNYEAQ. The CDR3 runs 17 residues. V was trimmed by 2 bases and J by 0 bases, leaving 16 bases between them. The CDR3 sequence is CASSLSPGEGMNTEAFF. CDR3 DNA: TGTGCCAGCAGCTTAAGCCCGGGAGAGGGGATGAACACTGAAGCTTTCTTT.

In this sample, this clone turned up once. V and J are TRBV27 and TRBJ2-3; D unclear. The germline V and J ends were trimmed by 3 bases and 4 bases, with 5 bases remaining between them. Germline values: CDR1 MNHEY, CDR2 SMNVEV (reference sequence). There are 12 residues in the CDR3. The CDR3 protein is CASSLTSDTQYF. Here the CDR3 DNA reads TGTGCCAGCAGTTTGACGTCAGATACGCAGTATTTT.

The chain recombines TRBV19 with TRBJ2-7; D possibly corresponds to TRBD1 (5 bases). Trimming left V 7 bases short and J 0 bases short, with 13 bases between. Germline CDR1 LNHDA, CDR2 SQIVND (reference sequence). The CDR3 is 14 amino acids. CDR3 protein: CASKFTGLSYEQYF. The CDR3 DNA is TGTGCCAGTAAATTCACAGGCCTCTCCTACGAGCAGTACTTC.

The genes are TRBV10-3 and TRBJ1-5, with a tentative D call TRBD1 (5 bases). Germline V CDR1 and CDR2: ENHRY, SYGVKD. The CDR3 is 13 amino acids. Trimming shortened V by 7 bases and J by 4 bases, and 11 bases separated the two germline ends. CDR3 DNA: TGTGCCATCACGGGGGAAACGAATCAGCCCCAGCATTTT. This encodes CAITGETNQPQHF.

CDR3 sequence (DNA): TGTGCCAGCAGCTTGGGCAGGGAACCCTACAATGAGCAGTTCTTC. It translates to CASSLGREPYNEQFF. This rearrangement joins TRBV5-6 to TRBJ2-1; a possible D gene is TRBD1 (5 bases). CDR1 and CDR2 from the germline V gene are SGHDT and YYEEEE. The CDR3 has 15 residues. V was clipped by 0 bases and J by 2 bases, with 9 bases between them.

Only one count was recorded for this clone. The rearrangement joins TRBV5-1 to TRBJ2-3, with no clear D. The CDR3 extends over 15 amino acids. With 0 bases removed from V and 0 bases from J, the gap between germline ends came to 8 bases. From germline, CDR1 is SGHRS and CDR2 YFSETQ. The CDR3 DNA is TGCGCCAGCAGCTTGGACGTAACTAGCACAGATACGCAGTATTTT. As protein: CASSLDVTSTDTQYF.

The gene calls are TRBV30 and TRBJ2-7, with 8 bases fitting TRBD2. This CDR3 contains 19 residues. The germline V gene encodes CDR1 GTSNPN and CDR2 SVGIG (reference sequence). The trim removed 0 bases at V and 0 bases at J, leaving 16 bases unmatched. CDR3 nucleotides: TGTGCCTGGAGTGTCAGGCGGGGGGTCACTATCCGAACCTCCTACGAGCAGTACTTC. Translated, it gives CAWSVRRGVTIRTSYEQYF.

The chain combines TRBV5-1 with TRBJ2-5; D possibly corresponds to TRBD1 (5 bases). Germline CDR1 and CDR2: SGHRS and YFSETQ. V was pared by 4 bases and J by 1 base, with 8 bases between. The CDR3 runs 13 residues. CDR3 region: CASSTDSQETQYF. The CDR3 coding sequence is TGCGCCAGCAGCACCGACAGCCAAGAGACCCAGTACTTC. Full variable domain (rest looked up from reference TRBV5-1 and TRBJ2-5): KAGVTQTPRYLIKTRGQQVTLSCSPISGHRSVSWYQQTPGQGLQFLFEYFSETQRNKGNFPGRFSGRQFSNSRSEMNVSTLELGDSALYLCASSTDSQETQYFGPGTRLLVL.

The chain is built from TRBV7-2 and TRBJ1-1; no firm D call. From germline, CDR1 is SGHTA and CDR2 FQGNSA. There are 14 residues in the CDR3. Deletions cut 2 bases from V and 3 bases from J, with 10 bases between. The CDR3 sequence is CASSLRQYYTEAFF. In nucleotides, the CDR3 is TGTGCCAGCAGCTTACGGCAGTATTACACTGAAGCTTTCTTT.

The chain links TRBV7-9 to TRBJ1-1, with D unclear. Germline CDR1 is SEHNR and CDR2 is FQNEAQ (reference sequence). V was pared by 2 bases and J by 6 bases, with 7 bases between. This CDR3 is built from 12 residues. For the CDR3, the DNA is TGTGCCAGCAGCTTACCTTCTCCTGAAGCTTTCTTT. Its translation: CASSLPSPEAFF.

The chain uses TRBV20-1 and TRBJ1-1; unclear D gene. Trimming shortened V by 6 bases and J by 5 bases, and 10 bases separated the two germline ends. Germline V CDR1 and CDR2: DFQATT, SNEGSKA (reference sequence). The CDR3 runs 11 residues. CDR3 sequence reads: CSAPRWTEAFF. CDR3 DNA sequence: TGCAGTGCCCCACGGTGGACTGAAGCTTTCTTT.

This clone was counted a single time. CDR3 amino acids: CATTSTDTQYF. For the CDR3, the DNA is TGTGCCACGACTAGCACAGATACGCAGTATTTT. The chain carries TRBV10-3 and TRBJ2-3; unclear D gene. This CDR3 spans 11 amino acids. Trimming shortened V by 10 bases and J by 0 bases, and 5 bases separated the two germline ends. Germline CDR1 ENHRY, CDR2 SYGVKD.

The chain uses TRBV20-1 and TRBJ2-1; maybe TRBD1 (5 bases). The CDR3 spans 11 residues. The V and J ends lost 6 bases and 6 bases respectively, with 9 bases between them. Looked up from germline, CDR1 is DFQATT and CDR2 is SNEGSKA (reference sequence). CDR3 nucleotides: TGCAGTGCGGATAGGGGCAATGAGCAGTTCTTC. Protein product: CSADRGNEQFF.

V and J are TRBV13 and TRBJ2-7; 10 bases match TRBD1. V gave up 3 bases and J gave up 8 bases; unmatched junction bases: 7. The CDR3 runs 14 residues. From germline, CDR1 is PRHDT and CDR2 FYEKMQ (reference sequence). DNA for the CDR3: TGTGCCAGCAGCTTGGGACAGGGGTTAACGAAGCAGTACTTC. As protein: CASSLGQGLTKQYF.

The chain couples TRBV21-1 to TRBJ1-6. TRBV21-1 is noted as a pseudogene. The CDR3 contains 16 residues. The CDR3 loop reads CASAGKGSSYNSPLHF. The CDR3 DNA reads as TGTGCCAGCGCTGGGAAGGGAAGCTCCTATAATTCACCCCTCCACTTT.

The chain couples TRBV5-4 to TRBJ1-5, with D possibly being TRBD1 (6 bases). This CDR3 is built from 15 residues. Germline CDR1 is SGHNT and CDR2 is YYREEE (reference sequence). With 0 bases removed from V and 4 bases from J, the gap between germline ends came to 11 bases. The CDR3 DNA follows: TGTGCCAGCAGCTTGGGAGGGGGTTTAAATCAGCCCCAGCATTTT. Its protein product is CASSLGGGLNQPQHF. Variable domain in full (rest from reference TRBV5-4 and TRBJ1-5): ETGVTQSPTHLIKTRGQQVTLRCSSQSGHNTVSWYQQALGQGPQFIFQYYREEENGRGNFPPRFSGLQFPNYSSELNVNALELDDSALYLCASSLGGGLNQPQHFGDGTRLSIL.

This chain uses TRBV2 with TRBJ1-1, with 7 bases matching TRBD1. Trimming removed 5 bases from V and 0 bases from J; junction bases left unmatched: 3. The CDR3 consists of 14 residues. Per germline, CDR1 SNHLY and CDR2 FYNNEI. CDR3 residues: CASSSGQVNTEAFF. The CDR3 coding sequence is TGTGCCAGCAGTTCTGGACAGGTGAACACTGAAGCTTTCTTT.

The chain couples TRBV11-2 to TRBJ2-1; D could derive from TRBD1 or TRBD2 (6 bases each). The V gene's germline CDR1 is SGHAT and CDR2 FQNNGV. The ends were cut back, 7 bases at V and 9 bases at J, with 16 bases in the middle. The CDR3 is made up of 13 amino acids. As DNA, the CDR3 is TGTGCCAGCACCCCCCCCAGGGGAGGTGAGCAGTTCTTC. This encodes CASTPPRGGEQFF.